Each of the 9 T cell receptor beta chains below was sequenced from the same sample in a study of CD8+CD57+ T cells in acquired aplastic anemia. CDR3 and TCR beta VDJ profiling relied on genomic DNA as the template. MiXCR, run by TCRdb on the reads, gives a single entry per CDR3 protein. This sample has 65,000 to 85,000 distinct CDR3 sequences, with under 65% found just once. The sequenced material came from sorted CD4+, CD8+, or CD8+CD57+ T cells (not recorded which) from PBMCs. The receptors come from a human donor in good health, serving as a control.

This clonotype has just one count. Since a much larger clone is just one base distant, this may be a read error. The chain combines TRBV6-5 with TRBJ2-2, with D possibly matching TRBD1 (5 bases). The germline V gene has CDR1 MNHEY and CDR2 SVGAGI. The CDR3 runs 14 residues. CDR3 amino acids: CARSSGLNTGELFF. The CDR3 DNA follows: TGTGCCAGAAGTTCAGGGCTGAACACCGGGGAGCTGTTTTTT.

This clonotype was counted between two and nine times. The chain couples TRBV19 to TRBJ1-1, with unresolved D. Germline assignment: CDR1 LNHDA and CDR2 SQIVND (reference sequence). The CDR3 runs 10 residues. Trimming removed 8 bases at V and 7 bases at J, with 8 bases between. As DNA, the CDR3 is TGTGCCAGTTACCAGAGTGAAGCTTTCTTT. Translated: CASYQSEAFF.

The V and J genes are TRBV11-1 and TRBJ2-3; 13 bases fit TRBD2. V dropped 5 bases and J dropped 5; count of bases not matched to a gene: 10. Germline CDR1 and CDR2: SGHAT and FQDESV (reference sequence). This CDR3 region has 17 residues. The CDR3 nucleotides read TGTGCCAGCAGCCCCTTACTAGCGGGGGGGCGAGGAGATACGCAGTATTTT. Residues: CASSPLLAGGRGDTQYF.

There are many counts of this clonotype. This chain uses TRBV9 with TRBJ2-7, with 9 bases fitting TRBD2. CDR1 is SGDLS and CDR2 is YYNGEE in the germline V gene. Trimming cost V 2 bases and J 3 bases; bases outside gene matches: 6. This CDR3 has 15 amino acids. Here the CDR3 reads CASSVGASGVYEQYF. Written as DNA, the CDR3 is TGTGCCAGCAGCGTTGGGGCTAGCGGGGTCTACGAGCAGTACTTC.

The chain recombines TRBV10-3 with TRBJ1-2, with TRBD1 as a possible D gene (5 bases). This CDR3 spans 16 amino acids. Trimming stripped 11 bases from V and 2 bases from J, with 24 bases between. Germline lookup yields CDR1 ENHRY and CDR2 SYGVKD. CDR3 region: CAASSPVRDENYGYTF. CDR3 in DNA: TGTGCCGCATCCTCCCCCGTCAGGGACGAGAACTATGGCTACACCTTC.

This clonotype is medium-sized. The V and J genes are TRBV7-9 and TRBJ2-2, with D uncertain. V was shortened by 6 bases and J by 4 bases, with 3 bases between the two germline ends. This CDR3 has 11 amino acids. Germline CDR1 and CDR2: SEHNR and FQNEAQ (reference sequence). The CDR3 bases are TGTGCCAGCAGTCTCACCGGGGAGCTGTTTTTT. It codes for CASSLTGELFF. The full variable domain, its missing parts supplied by reference TRBV7-9 and TRBJ2-2, is DTGVSQNPRHKITKRGQNVTFRCDPISEHNRLYWYRQTLGQGPEFLTYFQNEAQLEKSRLLSDRFSAERPKGSFSTLEIQRTEQGDSAMYLCASSLTGELFFGEGSRLTVL.

This clonotype was seen at least ten times. The chain has TRBV7-9 and TRBJ1-2; tentative D call: TRBD1 (5 bases). V was cut by 4 bases and J by 6 bases, with 18 bases left in between. Germline CDR1 and CDR2: SEHNR and FQNEAQ (reference sequence). The CDR3 covers 15 residues. This chain's CDR3 is CASSSVEGMADGYTF. In DNA form, the CDR3 reads TGTGCCAGCAGCTCCGTAGAGGGGATGGCTGATGGCTACACCTTC.

This clonotype has only one observation. J is TRBJ1-2 and V is TRBV25-1, with D perhaps matching TRBD1 (5 bases). From germline, CDR1 is MGHDK and CDR2 SYGVNS. The CDR3 length is 12 residues. V lost 4 bases and J lost 8, with 11 bases in between. The DNA of the CDR3 is TGTGCCAGCAGTGTAGGGGATCAGGGCTACACCTTC. It encodes CASSVGDQGYTF.

This clonotype was counted ten times or more. The J gene is TRBJ2-7, the V gene TRBV5-4, with 14 bases aligning to TRBD2. CDR1 and CDR2 from the germline V gene are SGHNT and YYREEE (reference sequence). The CDR3 has 15 residues. V gave up 4 bases and J gave up 7 bases; unmatched junction bases: 7. The CDR3 spells CASSIGTSGRSEQYF. The CDR3 DNA reads as TGTGCCAGCAGCATTGGGACTAGCGGGAGATCGGAGCAGTACTTC.